This T cell receptor (beta chain) came from a study of blood T cells in healthy people across ages. The wider study: Capture by template switching was about one barcoded beta molecule per two T cells. Whole-study findings and limits: Those diversity estimates obtained from one million T cells were thought to be underestimates. Older age coincided with a roughly linear decline in TCR beta diversity per million T cells.

Isolation recovered at least 6 million PBMCs from every sample. This clonotype was found a few times. Its antigen is undetermined. V lost 5 bases to trimming and J lost 8 bases; unmatched junction nucleotides: 9. Germline-derived CDR1 and CDR2 are SGHVS and FQNEAQ. CDR3 length: 14 residues. A second PCR of 7 to 11 cycles used a sample-barcoded 5' primer and a J-beta primer mix. Each CDR3 protein is one row after TCRdb ran MiXCR on the 5' RACE reads. The sample holds around 750,000 distinct CDR3 sequences, about 53% seen once. The chain joins TRBV7-8 to TRBJ2-1; TRBD1 matches at 7 bases. This TCR was recovered from a man older than 75 in good health. Sequencing used blood. The CDR3 spells CASSSLGTDDEQFF. CDR3 nucleotides: TGTGCCAGCAGCAGCCTCGGGACAGATGATGAGCAGTTCTTC.